The next 8 T cell receptor beta chains were all read from a single sample in a study of cytomegalovirus exposure and HLA in healthy donors (dated by TCRdb to 2016 to 2017). The method was the immunoSEQ multiplex PCR assay. The multiplex PCR relied on a mix of 60 forward primers for TCR Vbeta segments and 13 reverse primers for TCR Jbeta segments. TCRdb took this table from immuneACCESS and kept in-frame rearrangements with V and J called. Such tables lack part of the clones; where checked against another copy, unresolved V genes explain under half of the gap, and the rest is unexplained. The sample table records some 110,000 clones; roughly 15% of these occur just once. In total, the top ten clones hold about 0.8% of the sample. The sequenced sample consisted of PBMCs. The source of these receptors is a female donor in good health and CMV-seronegative.

The chain carries TRBV4-3 and TRBJ2-2; 10 bases match TRBD2. The CDR3 has 17 amino acids. Looked up from germline, CDR1 is LGHNA and CDR2 is YSLEER. V was clipped by 3 bases and J by 1 base; unmatched bases: 5. The CDR3 DNA sequence: TGCGCCAGCAGCCAGTCGACTAGCGGGTGGAACACCGGGGAGCTGTTTTTT. Its translation: CASSQSTSGWNTGELFF.

This clone turned up a few times. The J gene is TRBJ2-6, the V gene TRBV10-3; unclear D gene. The germline CDR1 and CDR2 sequences are ENHRY and SYGVKD. The CDR3 runs to 16 residues. V lost 3 bases and J lost 5, with 14 bases in between. The CDR3 DNA sequence: TGTGCCATCAGTGAATTTCAGGCCTCGAGGGCCAACGTCCTGACTTTC. It encodes CAISEFQASRANVLTF.

This CDR3 reads CASSPERAGVGTDTQYF. The CDR3 bases are TGTGCCAGCAGCCCTGAAAGGGCGGGAGTTGGAACAGATACGCAGTATTTT. The chain employs TRBV7-3 and TRBJ2-3, with 7 bases matching TRBD2. V shed 5 bases, J shed 3 bases, and the junction held 14 bases outside the gene matches. Germline-derived CDR1 and CDR2 are SGHTA and FQGTGA. There are 17 residues in the CDR3.

The CDR3 reads CASSSRGGGKQYF. Written as DNA, the CDR3 is TGTGCCAGCAGCTCGCGCGGGGGAGGCAAGCAGTACTTC. The rearrangement joins TRBV7-2 to TRBJ2-7; 7 bases agree with TRBD2. V lost 4 bases and J lost 8; bases outside the gene matches: 8. The CDR3 runs to 13 residues. From germline, CDR1 is SGHTA and CDR2 FQGNSA.

The V and J genes are TRBV2 and TRBJ2-7; 9 nucleotides match TRBD1. V trimming: 6 bases; J trimming: 2 bases; junction bases outside the gene matches: 8. The length of the CDR3 is 15 residues. From germline, CDR1 is SNHLY and CDR2 FYNNEI. The CDR3 here is CASSKEGQGAYEQYF. The CDR3 nucleotides are TGTGCCAGCAGCAAAGAGGGACAGGGTGCCTACGAGCAGTACTTC.

This clone has more than one count but fewer than ten. The CDR3 sequence: CASWLTGRTEAFF. The CDR3 coding sequence is TGTGCCAGTTGGCTGACAGGGCGGACTGAAGCTTTCTTT. The rearrangement joins TRBV28 to TRBJ1-1; 7 positions match TRBD1. Germline V gene data show CDR1 as MDHEN and CDR2 as SYDVKM. J was trimmed by 5 bases and V by 9 bases; bases with no gene match: 9. The length of the CDR3 is 13 residues.

DNA for the CDR3: TGCGCCAGCAGCCAAGGTCCGGGACAGGGCCCCTACGAGCAGTACTTC. This translates into CASSQGPGQGPYEQYF. The V call is TRBV4-1, the J call TRBJ2-7; TRBD1 agrees at 9 bases. V was clipped by 1 base and J by 2 bases; unmatched bases: 6. The CDR3 has 16 amino acids. Germline V gene lookup returns CDR1 MGHRA and CDR2 YSYEKL.

The chain joins TRBV5-6 to TRBJ2-5; 7 bases map to TRBD1. V lost 4 bases to trimming and J lost 2 bases; unmatched junction nucleotides: 11. Germline CDR1 is SGHDT and CDR2 is YYEEEE. CDR3 length: 16 amino acids. CDR3 sequence (DNA): TGTGCCAGCAGCCCACACTACGGGACAGAACAAGAGACCCAGTACTTC. Encoded protein: CASSPHYGTEQETQYF. Based on the CDR3 plus reference TRBV5-6 and TRBJ2-5, the full variable domain is DAGVTQSPTHLIKTRGQQVTLRCSPKSGHDTVSWYQQALGQGPQFIFQYYEEEERQRGNFPDRFSGHQFPNYSSELNVNALLLGDSALYLCASSPHYGTEQETQYFGPGTRLLVL.